The 2 T cell receptor beta chains reported below all come from one sample, sequenced in a study of shared clonotypes between healthy human individuals. Measured with immunoSEQ multiplex PCR; TCRdb has only the in-frame clones, and not every one. The table includes about 2.1 million clones, roughly 91% detected once. Naive CD8 cells lacked CD45RO and underwent positive selection for CCR7, leaving out terminally differentiated effector memory CD45RA+ cells. Sequenced input: naive CD8+ T cells from PBMCs. These receptors came from a man aged 18 to 29 in good health. Some clones in this sample may be carry-over from other donors' samples.

This chain links TRBV19 with TRBJ2-1; D gene unclear. The germline V gene encodes CDR1 LNHDA and CDR2 SQIVND (reference sequence). V was shortened by 4 bases and J by 0 bases, with 4 bases between the two germline ends. This CDR3 is 13 amino acids long. CDR3 DNA: TGTGCCAGTAGTACCCCCTCCTACAATGAGCAGTTCTTC. Protein product: CASSTPSYNEQFF.

The chain is built from TRBV4-3 and TRBJ2-1; D gene uncertain. The V end was cut by 4 bases, the J end by 1 base, with 8 bases between. The CDR3 covers 14 residues. Germline CDR1 reads LGHNA; CDR2 reads YSLEER. Here the CDR3 reads CASSLGVSYNEQFF. DNA for the CDR3: TGCGCCAGCAGCCTGGGCGTTTCCTACAATGAGCAGTTCTTC.